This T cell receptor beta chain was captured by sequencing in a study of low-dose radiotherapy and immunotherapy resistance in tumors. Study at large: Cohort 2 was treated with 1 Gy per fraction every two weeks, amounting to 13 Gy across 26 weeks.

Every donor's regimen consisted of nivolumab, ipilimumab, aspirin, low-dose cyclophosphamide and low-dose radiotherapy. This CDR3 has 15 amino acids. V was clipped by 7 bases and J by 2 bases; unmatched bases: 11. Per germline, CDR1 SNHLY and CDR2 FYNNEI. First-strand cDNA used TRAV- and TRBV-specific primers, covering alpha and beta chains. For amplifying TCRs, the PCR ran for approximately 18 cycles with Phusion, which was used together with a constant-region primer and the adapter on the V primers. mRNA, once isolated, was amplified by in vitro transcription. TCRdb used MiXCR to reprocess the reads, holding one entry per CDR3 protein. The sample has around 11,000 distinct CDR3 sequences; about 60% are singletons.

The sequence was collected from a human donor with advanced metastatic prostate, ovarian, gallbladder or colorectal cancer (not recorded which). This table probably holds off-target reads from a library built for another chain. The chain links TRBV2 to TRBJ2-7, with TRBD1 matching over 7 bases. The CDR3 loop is CASNPDRVKPYEQYF. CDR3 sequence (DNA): TGTGCCAGCAACCCAGACAGGGTGAAACCCTACGAGCAGTACTTC.